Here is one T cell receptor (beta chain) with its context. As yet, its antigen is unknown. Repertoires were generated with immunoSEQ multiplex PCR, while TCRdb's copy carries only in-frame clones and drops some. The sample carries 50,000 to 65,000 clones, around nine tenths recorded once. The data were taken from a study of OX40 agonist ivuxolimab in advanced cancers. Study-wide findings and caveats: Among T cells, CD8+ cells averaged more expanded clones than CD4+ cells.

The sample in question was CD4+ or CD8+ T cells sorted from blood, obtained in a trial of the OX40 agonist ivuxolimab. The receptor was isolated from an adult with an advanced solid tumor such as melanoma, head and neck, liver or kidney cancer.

Here the CDR3 DNA reads TGTGCCTGGAGTGCGATACTAGCGGGAGTGATAGATACGCAGTATTTT. Translation gives CAWSAILAGVIDTQYF. The J gene is TRBJ2-3, the V gene TRBV30; 11 bases are shared with TRBD2. Trimming at V came to 1 base and at J to 5 bases, leaving 8 bases not matched to a gene. Germline V gives CDR1 GTSNPN, CDR2 SVGIG (reference sequence). This CDR3 is built from 16 residues.